What follows are 32 T cell receptor beta chains derived from one specimen sequenced in a study of OX40 agonist ivuxolimab in advanced cancers. Using immunoSEQ multiplex PCR, the repertoire was profiled, and TCRdb retains in-frame clones only, with some absent. The data show around 56,000 clones, with approximately 86% seen just once and 11% held by the top ten. Source: CD4+ or CD8+ T cells sorted from blood, taken in a trial of the OX40 agonist ivuxolimab. These receptors were taken from an adult with an advanced solid tumor such as melanoma, head and neck, liver or kidney cancer.

This clone showed up just a few times. The V and J genes are TRBV28 and TRBJ1-5, with D unresolved. Germline CDR1 is MDHEN and CDR2 is SYDVKM. The CDR3 sequence is 12 residues long. V was cut by 6 bases and J by 4 bases, with 7 bases left in between. As DNA, the CDR3 is TGTGCCAGCAGCTGGGTAAATCAGCCCCAGCATTTT. Protein product: CASSWVNQPQHF.

This clone was seen a single time. The genes are TRBV2 and TRBJ2-1; TRBD1 agrees at 8 bases. The CDR3 sequence is 17 residues long. V was clipped by 6 bases and J by 4 bases; unmatched bases: 14. Germline values: CDR1 SNHLY, CDR2 FYNNEI. CDR3 in DNA: TGTGCCAGCAGGGGACAGGCGGTCATCTATTCTTACAATGAGCAGTTCTTC. Translated: CASRGQAVIYSYNEQFF.

The gene calls are TRBV6-5 and TRBJ2-2; possible D gene TRBD1, 5 bases. CDR1 and CDR2 from the germline V gene are MNHEY and SVGAGI. V was cut by 6 bases and J by 6 bases, with 11 bases left in between. CDR3 length equals 13 residues. The CDR3 is CASSSGYPGELFF. For the CDR3, the DNA is TGTGCCAGCAGCTCAGGGTACCCCGGGGAGCTGTTTTTT.

The chain carries TRBV5-1 and TRBJ2-1; TRBD2 might be the D (7 bases). V shed 7 bases and J shed 0 bases, with 11 bases lying between them. Germline values: CDR1 SGHRS, CDR2 YFSETQ. This CDR3 has 14 residues. The CDR3 DNA reads as TGCGCCAGCGGGGAGGGGGACTCCTACAATGAGCAGTTCTTC. Protein product: CASGEGDSYNEQFF.

V gene TRBV15 combines with J gene TRBJ2-5; 13 nucleotides align to TRBD2. V was pared by 5 bases and J by 5 bases, with 5 bases of the junction left unmatched. CDR1 and CDR2 (germline): LNHNV, YYDKDF (reference sequence). The length of the CDR3 is 15 residues. In DNA form, the CDR3 reads TGTGCCACCAGCGAGGGACTAGCGGGGTGGGAGACCCAGTACTTC. Translating it yields CATSEGLAGWETQYF.

The CDR3 sequence: CASSSGQYNQPQHF. In DNA form, the CDR3 reads TGTGCCAGCAGTTCTGGACAGTACAATCAGCCCCAGCATTTT. The chain links TRBV27 to TRBJ1-5, with D possibly matching TRBD1 (6 bases). The length of the CDR3 is 14 residues. V was pared by 4 bases and J by 3 bases, with 10 bases between. Germline-derived CDR1 and CDR2 are MNHEY and SMNVEV (reference sequence).

This chain connects TRBV7-9 to TRBJ1-5, with D perhaps TRBD1 (5 bases). The germline CDR1 and CDR2 sequences are SEHNR and FQNEAQ (reference sequence). V lost 5 bases, J lost 11 bases, and 16 bases lay in between. This CDR3 has 13 amino acids. The chain's CDR3 is CASSHVTSGTQHF. The CDR3 DNA reads TGTGCCAGCAGCCACGTTACATCAGGGACCCAGCATTTT.

The chain employs TRBV6-1 and TRBJ2-1; no clear D. Per the germline V gene, CDR1 is MNHNS and CDR2 is SASEGT. This CDR3 comprises 18 residues. Trimming took off 2 bases at V and 0 bases at J, with 17 bases between the two ends. CDR3 sequence (DNA): TGTGCCAGCAGTGAATTCCCCTTGTCGGAGAGCTCCTACAATGAGCAGTTCTTC. It yields the protein CASSEFPLSESSYNEQFF.

This clone was counted a few times. Within the sample, other DNA sequences also encode this same CDR3. The chain employs TRBV18 and TRBJ1-2; D not resolved. The germline V and J ends were trimmed by 3 bases and 0 bases, with 11 bases remaining between them. The germline gives CDR1 KGHSH, CDR2 LQKENI. CDR3 size: 15 residues. CDR3 DNA sequence: TGTGCCAGCTCACCGGCACCCGCTGCTAACTATGGCTACACCTTC. Protein: CASSPAPAANYGYTF.

A single count supports this clone. The J gene is TRBJ2-1, the V gene TRBV4-3, with a tentative D call TRBD2 (6 bases). Trimming pared 0 bases from V and 10 bases from J, leaving 25 bases between. There are 18 residues in the CDR3. The germline V gene has CDR1 LGHNA and CDR2 YSLEER. CDR3 in amino acids: CASSQERLRLVHLGEQFF. In DNA form, the CDR3 reads TGCGCCAGCAGCCAAGAAAGGCTGAGACTAGTCCATTTGGGGGAGCAGTTCTTC.

This chain links TRBV7-2 with TRBJ1-1; D is perhaps TRBD1 (5 bases). The germline V gene encodes CDR1 SGHTA and CDR2 FQGNSA. Deletions cut 5 bases from V and 1 base from J, with 8 bases between. The CDR3 sequence is 13 residues long. In DNA form, the CDR3 reads TGTGCCAGCAGCGGACAAGGGAACACTGAAGCTTTCTTT. Protein sequence: CASSGQGNTEAFF.

Turning to this clone: Other DNA sequences within the sample encode an identical CDR3. This rearrangement joins TRBV5-6 to TRBJ2-7, with a tentative D call TRBD1 (6 bases). This CDR3 contains 14 residues. V was trimmed by 0 bases and J by 2 bases, leaving 9 bases between them. Germline CDR1 is SGHDT and CDR2 is YYEEEE. CDR3 bases: TGTGCCAGCAGCTTGGGTGAGGGGGCCTACGAGCAGTACTTC. It specifies CASSLGEGAYEQYF. The whole variable domain, filled in from reference TRBV5-6 and TRBJ2-7, reads DAGVTQSPTHLIKTRGQQVTLRCSPKSGHDTVSWYQQALGQGPQFIFQYYEEEERQRGNFPDRFSGHQFPNYSSELNVNALLLGDSALYLCASSLGEGAYEQYFGPGTRLTVT.

This rearrangement joins TRBV7-9 to TRBJ2-7, with 10 positions matching TRBD1. There are 15 residues in the CDR3. The germline CDR1 and CDR2 sequences are SEHNR and FQNEAQ (reference sequence). Unmatched junction bases numbered 7, after V lost 4 bases and J lost 4 bases. CDR3 amino acids: CASSSGTGVPYEQYF. CDR3 in DNA: TGTGCCAGCAGCTCAGGGACAGGGGTGCCGTACGAGCAGTACTTC. Full variable domain (remainder filled in from reference TRBV7-9 and TRBJ2-7): DTGVSQNPRHKITKRGQNVTFRCDPISEHNRLYWYRQTLGQGPEFLTYFQNEAQLEKSRLLSDRFSAERPKGSFSTLEIQRTEQGDSAMYLCASSSGTGVPYEQYFGPGTRLTVT.

The rearrangement uses TRBV27 and TRBJ2-3; no reliable D call. Germline CDR1 and CDR2: MNHEY and SMNVEV (reference sequence). Trimming left V 3 bases short and J 1 base short, with 8 bases between. This CDR3 has 14 residues. The CDR3 nucleotides are TGTGCCAGCAGTTTGCCTTATGGCACAGATACGCAGTATTTT. As protein: CASSLPYGTDTQYF.

This clone was seen once. The chain combines TRBV11-2 with TRBJ2-3, with 12 bases aligning to TRBD2. With V trimmed by 5 bases and J by 2 bases, 5 bases remained unmatched. The CDR3 runs 16 residues. Germline V gene lookup returns CDR1 SGHAT and CDR2 FQNNGV. The CDR3 here is CASSGTSGGPTDTQYF. CDR3 in DNA: TGTGCCAGCAGCGGAACTAGCGGGGGGCCCACAGATACGCAGTATTTT.

The chain carries TRBV6-5 and TRBJ2-3; possible D gene TRBD2, 6 bases. The CDR3 spans 15 residues. Germline loops: CDR1 MNHEY, CDR2 SVGAGI. V shed 2 bases and J shed 1 base, with 10 bases lying between them. The CDR3, as DNA: TGTGCCAGCAGTTACGTCGGGGGAGGCACAGATACGCAGTATTTT. Its translation is CASSYVGGGTDTQYF.

The rearrangement uses TRBV10-1 and TRBJ2-3; 13 bases map to TRBD2. The CDR3 spans 18 residues. CDR1 and CDR2 from the germline V gene are WNHNN and SYGVQD (reference sequence). With V trimmed by 2 bases and J by 1 base, 6 bases remained unmatched. Here the CDR3 reads CASSETSGGAFGTDTQYF. Here the CDR3 DNA reads TGCGCCAGCAGTGAGACTAGCGGGGGGGCGTTTGGCACAGATACGCAGTATTTT.

The chain joins TRBV19 to TRBJ1-2; 9 nucleotides match TRBD1. This CDR3 comprises 14 residues. V shed 8 bases and J 7 bases; nucleotides not matched to a gene: 11. Germline V gene sequence: CDR1 LNHDA, CDR2 SQIVND (reference sequence). CDR3 in DNA: TGTGCCAGTTACACAGGGGGCGGTGAATTTGGCTACACCTTC. Residues: CASYTGGGEFGYTF.

The chain carries TRBV11-2 and TRBJ2-1; 7 positions match TRBD2. There are 16 residues in the CDR3. Trimming removed 4 bases from V and 7 bases from J; junction bases left unmatched: 13. Germline V CDR1 and CDR2: SGHAT, FQNNGV. CDR3 sequence: CASSSLGRGLLNEQFF. The CDR3, as DNA: TGTGCCAGCAGCTCCCTCGGGCGGGGGTTACTTAATGAGCAGTTCTTC.

This clone occurred once. The chain joins TRBV4-1 to TRBJ2-3; TRBD2 matches at 7 bases. The CDR3 contains 12 residues. J was trimmed by 6 bases and V by 6 bases; bases with no gene match: 3. In germline, CDR1 is MGHRA, CDR2 YSYEKL. In DNA, the CDR3 is TGCGCCAGCAGAAGCGGGGAGGATACGCAGTATTTT. Translation gives CASRSGEDTQYF.

The gene calls are TRBV4-3 and TRBJ1-2; 7 bases match TRBD1. The V gene's germline CDR1 is LGHNA and CDR2 YSLEER. V was clipped by 1 base and J by 4 bases; unmatched bases: 3. CDR3 length: 14 amino acids. The CDR3 region is CASSQGWDSYGYTF. The CDR3 DNA sequence: TGCGCCAGCAGCCAAGGTTGGGACAGCTATGGCTACACCTTC.

This chain links TRBV7-2 with TRBJ1-3, with 7 bases aligning to TRBD1. CDR3 length: 19 residues. V shed 5 bases and J 0 bases; nucleotides not matched to a gene: 16. The germline gives CDR1 SGHTA, CDR2 FQGNSA. As DNA, the CDR3 is TGTGCCAGCAGCACCCCGAACGAGGGGGCTCTTGACTCTGGAAACACCATATATTTT. Amino acid sequence: CASSTPNEGALDSGNTIYF. Complete variable domain (other parts from reference TRBV7-2 and TRBJ1-3): GAGVSQSPSNKVTEKGKDVELRCDPISGHTALYWYRQSLGQGLEFLIYFQGNSAPDKSGLPSDRFSAERTGGSVSTLTIQRTQQEDSAVYLCASSTPNEGALDSGNTIYFGEGSWLTVV.

The V and J genes are TRBV2 and TRBJ2-3; 11 bases line up with TRBD2. The CDR3 extends over 15 amino acids. In germline, CDR1 is SNHLY, CDR2 FYNNEI. Trimming removed 7 bases from V and 2 bases from J; junction bases left unmatched: 5. CDR3 sequence (DNA): TGTGCCAGCAATGGACTAGCGGGTCTCACAGATACGCAGTATTTT. Residues: CASNGLAGLTDTQYF.

The V and J genes are TRBV4-3 and TRBJ2-2, with TRBD1 matching 7 bases. Germline V CDR1 and CDR2: LGHNA, YSLEER. The CDR3 spans 18 residues. Germline trimming cut 0 bases from V and 0 bases from J; bases unmatched to any gene: 7. CDR3 sequence reads: CASSQDGAGGPNTGELFF. CDR3 nucleotide sequence: TGCGCCAGCAGCCAAGATGGGGCAGGGGGTCCGAACACCGGGGAGCTGTTTTTT.

V is TRBV7-9 and J is TRBJ2-3; 10 positions agree with TRBD1. The ends lost 5 bases at V and 3 bases at J; junction bases unmatched: 11. Germline V gene data show CDR1 as SEHNR and CDR2 as FQNEAQ (reference sequence). CDR3 length: 17 residues. The CDR3 DNA reads as TGTGCCAGCAGCGAAATTCCGTGGGGACAGGGGACAGATACGCAGTATTTT. This sequence encodes CASSEIPWGQGTDTQYF.

The chain couples TRBV9 to TRBJ2-7, with D possibly called TRBD1 or TRBD2 (5 bases each). Germline lookup yields CDR1 SGDLS and CDR2 YYNGEE. There are 15 residues in the CDR3. The V end was cut by 4 bases, the J end by 3 bases, with 17 bases between. CDR3 sequence reads: CASSSPSGGFYEQYF. The CDR3, as DNA: TGTGCCAGCAGCTCCCCCTCTGGGGGTTTCTACGAGCAGTACTTC.

The rearrangement joins TRBV5-1 to TRBJ2-5; D perhaps matches TRBD1 (6 bases). Trimming left V 0 bases short and J 4 bases short, with 16 bases between. This CDR3 comprises 16 residues. The germline CDR1 and CDR2 sequences are SGHRS and YFSETQ. The CDR3 region is CASSLEGHGFGETQYF. CDR3 nucleotides: TGCGCCAGCAGCTTGGAGGGACATGGGTTTGGAGAGACCCAGTACTTC.

The chain uses TRBV27 and TRBJ1-1; TRBD1 agrees at 8 bases. Losses at the gene ends were 6 bases for V and 0 bases for J; bases not matched to a gene: 3. This CDR3 is 14 amino acids long. Germline CDR1 and CDR2: MNHEY and SMNVEV (reference sequence). CDR3 DNA: TGTGCCAGCAGAAGGACAGGGATGAACACTGAAGCTTTCTTT. Translated, it gives CASRRTGMNTEAFF.

The chain has TRBV6-5 and TRBJ1-1; 7 nucleotides match TRBD1. The CDR3 totals 14 residues. Germline CDR1 reads MNHEY; CDR2 reads SVGAGI. Trimming cost V 5 bases and J 2 bases; bases outside gene matches: 5. The chain's CDR3 is CASSPSGGNTEAFF. The CDR3 coding sequence is TGTGCCAGCAGTCCATCAGGGGGAAACACTGAAGCTTTCTTT.

The CDR3 bases are TGTGCCAGCAGCTCCCCACGGGGGACTAGCGGGTACCAAGAGACCCAGTACTTC. Encoded protein: CASSSPRGTSGYQETQYF. V gene TRBV28 combines with J gene TRBJ2-5; TRBD2 agrees at 12 bases. V lost 6 bases, J lost 0 bases, and 11 bases stayed unmatched. This CDR3 is 18 amino acids long. From germline, CDR1 is MDHEN and CDR2 SYDVKM.

The V call is TRBV9, the J call TRBJ2-1; D unresolved. Per germline, CDR1 SGDLS and CDR2 YYNGEE. This CDR3 has 16 residues. The V and J ends lost 0 bases and 4 bases respectively, with 14 bases between them. CDR3 sequence (DNA): TGTGCCAGCAGCGTAGGGGCTTTCTCCAATTACAATGAGCAGTTCTTC. Translating gives CASSVGAFSNYNEQFF.

In DNA, the CDR3 is TGTGCCAGCAGTTTTGGGGATGGCTACACCTTC. This codes for CASSFGDGYTF. V usage is TRBV5-6 and J usage is TRBJ1-2; no clear D. Germline V gene data show CDR1 as SGHDT and CDR2 as YYEEEE. V lost 5 bases, J lost 6 bases, and 8 bases lay in between. The CDR3 runs 11 residues.